This T cell receptor beta chain was documented in a study of cytomegalovirus exposure and HLA in healthy donors. Germline CDR1 reads SGHVS; CDR2 reads FQNEAQ. The CDR3 contains 15 residues. V lost 1 base, J lost 7 bases, and 3 bases stayed unmatched. The assay was immunoSEQ multiplex PCR, and TCRdb's table has in-frame clones only and misses some. Of approximately 120,000 clones in the sample, 80% to 90% were seen once. The origin of this receptor is a woman aged 18-35 years in good health and CMV-seronegative. Sequencing was performed on PBMCs. The rearrangement joins TRBV7-8 to TRBJ2-7, with 14 bases matching TRBD2. The CDR3 loop is CASSLGGLAGEEQYF. The CDR3 region has the DNA TGTGCCAGCAGCTTAGGGGGACTAGCGGGGGAAGAGCAGTACTTC.